This TCR beta chain comes out of a study of cytomegalovirus exposure and HLA in healthy donors. Study outcomes and limitations: In an earlier analysis, about 87% or about 30%: the productive usage of most TCR beta V segments. Reported performance of the classifier showed diagnosis of cytomegalovirus status with high specificity and sensitivity.

The primer mix had 60 Vbeta and 13 Jbeta primers. As handled by the study authors: Later reanalysis found 80 million or so unique TCR beta chains, some 10 million of them shared. Some clones are missing from TCRdb's copy, which holds only in-frame ones; the method was immunoSEQ multiplex PCR. The DNA gave D and trimming, while V, J and clone size come from that table. This sample contains 40,000 or so clones. On this clone itself: The antigen is unknown. One junction end disagrees with the germline gene, perhaps due to a read error. Within the sample, other DNA sequences also encode this same CDR3.

CDR3 size: 16 residues. Germline-derived CDR1 and CDR2 are SGDLS and YYNGEE. This TCR was recovered from a male donor in good health and CMV-seronegative. Sequencing was carried out using PBMCs. V usage is TRBV9 and J usage is TRBJ2-3; 7 bases are shared with TRBD2. The CDR3 bases are TGTGCTAGCAGCGTAGGAAGCGGGGCTGTCACAGATACGCAGTATTTT. Encoded protein: CASSVGSGAVTDTQYF.